The 5 T cell receptor beta chains below come from one sample, sequenced in a study of memory CD4+ T cells and cytomegalovirus serostatus. Sequenced by immunoSEQ multiplex PCR; TCRdb stores in-frame clones only, minus some. The sample yields some 50,000 clones, around 78% seen once. Single viable CD3+CD4+CD8-CD45RO+ cells were sorted as the memory CD4+ T cells. The specimen sequenced was memory CD4+ T cells from blood. The receptor set was obtained from an adult in good health and CMV-seronegative.

The CDR3 loop is CASSLVKGALSGNTIYF. The CDR3 DNA follows: TGTGCCAGCAGTCTTGTCAAGGGTGCGCTCTCTGGAAACACCATATATTTT. This rearrangement joins TRBV5-8 to TRBJ1-3; D is unresolved. This CDR3 is built from 17 residues. V shed 5 bases and J shed 0 bases, with 18 bases lying between them. Germline assignment: CDR1 SGHTS and CDR2 YDEGEE.

This rearrangement joins TRBV9 to TRBJ1-5, with TRBD1 identical over 7 bases. The ends lost 4 bases at V and 3 bases at J; junction bases unmatched: 7. Per the germline V gene, CDR1 is SGDLS and CDR2 is YYNGEE. This CDR3 contains 15 residues. The CDR3 region is CASSPGDRDNQPQHF. The CDR3 DNA sequence: TGTGCCAGCAGCCCGGGAGACAGGGACAATCAGCCCCAGCATTTT.

This chain uses TRBV6-5 with TRBJ2-3; TRBD1 agrees at 7 bases. Trimming at V came to 6 bases and at J to 5 bases, leaving 5 bases not matched to a gene. Germline-derived CDR1 and CDR2 are MNHEY and SVGAGI. The CDR3 sequence is 13 residues long. The CDR3 loop reads CASRPGQLDTQYF. As DNA, the CDR3 is TGTGCCAGCAGGCCGGGACAGTTAGATACGCAGTATTTT.

This chain connects TRBV20-1 to TRBJ1-1, with TRBD1 as a possible D gene (5 bases). The CDR3 length is 11 residues. The V and J ends lost 7 bases and 10 bases respectively, with 16 bases between them. Germline CDR1 is DFQATT and CDR2 is SNEGSKA (reference sequence). The CDR3 sequence: CSVRGEYGAFF. For the CDR3, the DNA is TGCAGTGTCCGGGGGGAATACGGAGCTTTCTTT.

The rearrangement uses TRBV4-2 and TRBJ2-3; 12 nucleotides agree with TRBD2. Per germline, CDR1 LGHNA and CDR2 YNFKEQ. The CDR3 consists of 15 residues. The junction had 2 bases not matched to a gene; V was cut back by 1 base and J by 6 bases. CDR3 in DNA: TGTGCCAGCAGCCAAGTCACTAGCGGGAGGGATACGCAGTATTTT. Its protein product is CASSQVTSGRDTQYF.